These T cell receptor beta chains were read from a single sample in a study of T-cell memory formation after mild COVID-19. TCRdb ran MiXCR on the 5' RACE reads and lists one entry per CDR3 protein. This sample carries some 440,000 distinct CDR3 sequences, 25% of them seen once, and the ten largest clones take about 12%. Material: PBMCs or a T cell subset sorted from them (not recorded which). These receptors all come from an adult woman who had mild COVID-19 (a few samples of this study predate the infection). Cell type and time point are not known. CDR3s include the opening cysteine and the closing phenylalanine or tryptophan. The order of the fields is V gene, J gene, clone size, CDR3 length, D gene, CDR3 DNA, CDR3 protein. A D gene is named only where the DNA matches it firmly. Clone sizes are given selectively: once, few, many, or a class where the clone is expanded.

v_call: TRBV15; j_call: TRBJ1-1; clone_size: -; cdr3_length: 15; d_call: -; cdr3_nt: TGTGCCACCAGCAGATTCCGACCGGGGAGGACTGAAGCTTTCTTT; cdr3_aa: CATSRFRPGRTEAFF
v_call: TRBV27; j_call: TRBJ1-1; clone_size: -; cdr3_length: 16; d_call: -; cdr3_nt: TGTGCCAGCAGTTTATCAGTAGGGAGTATGAACACTGAAGCTTTCTTT; cdr3_aa: CASSLSVGSMNTEAFF
v_call: TRBV19; j_call: TRBJ2-7; clone_size: -; cdr3_length: 15; d_call: -; cdr3_nt: TGTGCCAGTAGTATAGTATTGGGACTCCTCTACGAGCAGTACTTC; cdr3_aa: CASSIVLGLLYEQYF
v_call: TRBV30; j_call: TRBJ1-1; clone_size: -; cdr3_length: 14; d_call: -; cdr3_nt: TGTGCCTGGAGTGTACGGGGATCTAACACTGAAGCTTTCTTT; cdr3_aa: CAWSVRGSNTEAFF
v_call: TRBV4-2; j_call: TRBJ1-5; clone_size: few; cdr3_length: 14; d_call: -; cdr3_nt: TGTGCCAGCAGCCAAGTCGGAGTCAATCAGCCCCAGCATTTT; cdr3_aa: CASSQVGVNQPQHF
v_call: TRBV15; j_call: TRBJ2-7; clone_size: few; cdr3_length: 12; d_call: -; cdr3_nt: TGTGCCACCAGCAGAGACAGCTACGAGCAGTACTTC; cdr3_aa: CATSRDSYEQYF
v_call: TRBV4-2; j_call: TRBJ2-2; clone_size: -; cdr3_length: 16; d_call: -; cdr3_nt: TGTGCCAGCAGCCAAGCCGGGACCACGAACACCGGGGAGCTGTTTTTT; cdr3_aa: CASSQAGTTNTGELFF
v_call: TRBV29-1; j_call: TRBJ2-1; clone_size: few; cdr3_length: 17; d_call: TRBD1; cdr3_nt: TGCAGCGTTGAGTGGATTATAAAATCCAGGGGGCGGAATGAGCAGTTCTTC; cdr3_aa: CSVEWIIKSRGRNEQFF
v_call: TRBV5-1; j_call: TRBJ2-7; clone_size: few; cdr3_length: 14; d_call: TRBD2; cdr3_nt: TGCGCCAGCAGCCCTAGCGGGGGGGTCTCTGAGCAGTACTTC; cdr3_aa: CASSPSGGVSEQYF
v_call: TRBV29-1; j_call: TRBJ1-2; clone_size: -; cdr3_length: 15; d_call: TRBD1; cdr3_nt: TGCAGCGCAGCCCAGGGGGCAATAGCTAACTATGGCTACACCTTC; cdr3_aa: CSAAQGAIANYGYTF
v_call: TRBV24-1; j_call: TRBJ2-7; clone_size: few; cdr3_length: 13; d_call: -; cdr3_nt: TGTGCCACCAGCTTACCAGGGTCCGGCGAGCAGTACTTC; cdr3_aa: CATSLPGSGEQYF
v_call: TRBV7-9; j_call: TRBJ2-7; clone_size: -; cdr3_length: 13; d_call: TRBD2; cdr3_nt: TGTGCCAGCGGGACTAGCGGAGTCTACGAGCAGTACTTC; cdr3_aa: CASGTSGVYEQYF
v_call: TRBV9; j_call: TRBJ2-1; clone_size: -; cdr3_length: 14; d_call: TRBD1; cdr3_nt: TGTGCCAGCAGCCCTACAGGGGGCTACAATGAGCAGTTCTTC; cdr3_aa: CASSPTGGYNEQFF
v_call: TRBV6-2/TRBV6-3; j_call: TRBJ2-3; clone_size: many; cdr3_length: 18; d_call: -; cdr3_nt: TGTGCCAGCAGTTACTCGCCCTCCGATATATCTAGCACAGATACGCAGTATTTT; cdr3_aa: CASSYSPSDISSTDTQYF
v_call: TRBV7-6; j_call: TRBJ2-1; clone_size: -; cdr3_length: 15; d_call: -; cdr3_nt: TGTGCCAGCAGCTTAGCAGACCGTAGACCCGCCGAGCAGTTCTTC; cdr3_aa: CASSLADRRPAEQFF
v_call: TRBV18; j_call: TRBJ1-1; clone_size: few; cdr3_length: 14; d_call: -; cdr3_nt: TGTGCCAGCTCACCAGTAAGGGTACACCCTGAAGCTTTCTTT; cdr3_aa: CASSPVRVHPEAFF
v_call: TRBV5-1; j_call: TRBJ2-7; clone_size: -; cdr3_length: 15; d_call: TRBD2; cdr3_nt: TGCGCCAGCAGCGTCCAACAGGCTAGCGGGGCCGAGCAGTACTTC; cdr3_aa: CASSVQQASGAEQYF
v_call: TRBV19; j_call: TRBJ1-2; clone_size: -; cdr3_length: 13; d_call: -; cdr3_nt: TGTGCCAGTAGTATCACCTTGATCTATGGCTACACCTTC; cdr3_aa: CASSITLIYGYTF
v_call: TRBV24-1; j_call: TRBJ2-1; clone_size: few; cdr3_length: 11; d_call: -; cdr3_nt: TGTGCCACCAGTGATTCGAGTGAGCAGTTCTTC; cdr3_aa: CATSDSSEQFF
v_call: TRBV7-2; j_call: TRBJ2-1; clone_size: -; cdr3_length: 14; d_call: TRBD1; cdr3_nt: TGTGCCAGCAGCAGACAGGGGGCTAATAATGAGCAGTTCTTC; cdr3_aa: CASSRQGANNEQFF
v_call: TRBV11-2; j_call: TRBJ2-1; clone_size: -; cdr3_length: 22; d_call: TRBD1; cdr3_nt: TGTGCCAGCAGCTTAGATATAAAAATTTTTAGTTACGGACAGGGTTTCGGGAATGAGCAGTTCTTC; cdr3_aa: CASSLDIKIFSYGQGFGNEQFF
v_call: TRBV19; j_call: TRBJ1-2; clone_size: -; cdr3_length: 16; d_call: TRBD1; cdr3_nt: TGTGCCAGTAGTACTCAGACAGGGGTCGTAACTTACGGCTACACCTTC; cdr3_aa: CASSTQTGVVTYGYTF
v_call: TRBV30; j_call: TRBJ2-3; clone_size: -; cdr3_length: 13; d_call: -; cdr3_nt: TGTGCCCTGGCCAGGGGAATCACAGATACGCAGTATTTT; cdr3_aa: CALARGITDTQYF
v_call: TRBV5-1; j_call: TRBJ2-3; clone_size: few; cdr3_length: 15; d_call: TRBD1; cdr3_nt: TGCGCCAGCAGCCGATCGGGACAGGGCACAGATACGCAGTATTTT; cdr3_aa: CASSRSGQGTDTQYF
v_call: TRBV5-1; j_call: TRBJ2-3; clone_size: few; cdr3_length: 14; d_call: TRBD1; cdr3_nt: TGCGCCAGCAGCTCGGGACAGGCGGCAGATACGCAGTATTTT; cdr3_aa: CASSSGQAADTQYF
v_call: TRBV6-5; j_call: TRBJ2-5; clone_size: -; cdr3_length: 15; d_call: TRBD1; cdr3_nt: TGTGCCAGCAGTTACATGGACAGGGCGCAAGAGACCCAGTACTTC; cdr3_aa: CASSYMDRAQETQYF
v_call: TRBV7-9; j_call: TRBJ2-7; clone_size: -; cdr3_length: 17; d_call: -; cdr3_nt: TGTGCCAGCAGCTCGGCTAGTTACACCGCAGGCTTCTACGAGCAGTACTTC; cdr3_aa: CASSSASYTAGFYEQYF
v_call: TRBV7-9; j_call: TRBJ2-7; clone_size: -; cdr3_length: 16; d_call: TRBD2; cdr3_nt: TGTGCCAGCAGCTTAGAAGGCGGGAGGGCCATCTACGAGCAGTACTTC; cdr3_aa: CASSLEGGRAIYEQYF
v_call: TRBV20-1; j_call: TRBJ2-3; clone_size: -; cdr3_length: 14; d_call: -; cdr3_nt: TGCAGTGCTGCCCGGGGCAGATACACAGATACGCAGTATTTT; cdr3_aa: CSAARGRYTDTQYF
v_call: TRBV5-6; j_call: TRBJ1-1; clone_size: few; cdr3_length: 15; d_call: -; cdr3_nt: TGTGCCAGCAGCCACCGGACAGCCCCTGCCACTGAAGCTTTCTTT; cdr3_aa: CASSHRTAPATEAFF